The sequence of this T cell receptor beta chain was determined in a study of radiation and T cells in renal cell carcinoma. In its sample, this clone was seen a few times. Its matching antigen is unknown. Trimming took off 4 bases at V and 6 bases at J, with 12 bases between the two ends. The CDR3 is 13 amino acids. Germline CDR1 and CDR2: SQVTM and ANQGSEA. Findings of the study overall: No pretreatment tumor biopsies were available for baseline clonotypes. In blood, top tumor clones expanded by 2 weeks, shrinking by 4.

Time point indicated: blood 4 weeks post-SBRT, at nephrectomy. Treatment defined: 15 Gy SBRT to primary tumor, nephrectomy 4 weeks later. Nephrectomy followed 15 Gy stereotactic body radiation by 4 weeks. Blood was sampled at baseline, 2 weeks and 4 weeks after SBRT. Clones were read by immunoSEQ multiplex PCR, and TCRdb kept only the in-frame ones, dropping some. The sample comprises about 77,000 clones, approximately 87% of which are singletons, and approximately 2.4% rests with the top ten. The sequence derives from a woman aged 55-69 years with renal cell carcinoma. J is TRBJ1-4 and V is TRBV29-1; D remains ambiguous. The material sequenced was blood, taken from a patient whose treatment included radiotherapy and nephrectomy. The CDR3 nucleotides are TGCAGCGTTGGAGTAGGAGCCGATGAAAAACTGTTTTTT. Its protein product is CSVGVGADEKLFF.